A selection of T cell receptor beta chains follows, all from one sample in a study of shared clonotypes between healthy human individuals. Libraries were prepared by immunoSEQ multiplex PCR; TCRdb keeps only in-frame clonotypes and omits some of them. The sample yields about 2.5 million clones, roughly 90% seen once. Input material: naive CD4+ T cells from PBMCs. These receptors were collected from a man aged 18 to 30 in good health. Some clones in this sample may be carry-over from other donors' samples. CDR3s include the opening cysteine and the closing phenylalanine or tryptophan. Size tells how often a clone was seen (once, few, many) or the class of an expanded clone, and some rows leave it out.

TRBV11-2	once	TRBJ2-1	CASSVVTGQGPHEQFF
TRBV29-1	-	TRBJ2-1	CSVHQPTRLSYNEQFF
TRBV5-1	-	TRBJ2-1	CASSSQGLGLKGEQFF
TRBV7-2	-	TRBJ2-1	CASSFLAGEGNEQFF
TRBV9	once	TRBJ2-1	CASSVDSGTTYNEQFF
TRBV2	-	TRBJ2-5	CASSETSGGQETQYF
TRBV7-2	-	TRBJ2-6	CASQGSGGIVPGANVLTF
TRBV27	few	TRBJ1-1	CASTPTGRGNPEAFF
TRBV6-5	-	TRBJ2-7	CASSYSTVGGAYEQYF
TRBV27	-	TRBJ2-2	CASRQSRAGELFF
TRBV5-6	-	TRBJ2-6	CASSRGRPGANVLTF
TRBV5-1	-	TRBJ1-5	CASSLGTVGNQPQHF
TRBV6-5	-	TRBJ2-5	CASSFRGGRETQYF
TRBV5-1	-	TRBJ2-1	CASSLGSSGSYNEQFF
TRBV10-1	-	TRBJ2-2	CASSEIGPAGELFF
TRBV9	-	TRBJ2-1	CASSAYRMGYGYNEQFF
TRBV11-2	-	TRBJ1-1	CASSLDGDPAFF
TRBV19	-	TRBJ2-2	CASILRTSGTRNTGELFF
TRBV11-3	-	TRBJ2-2	CASSLSQGANGELFF
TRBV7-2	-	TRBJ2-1	CASSWDRTSGRASYNEQFF
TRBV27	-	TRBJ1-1	CASSLRGLTEAFF
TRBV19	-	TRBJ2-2	CATFRGLAPNTGELFF
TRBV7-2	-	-	CASSLQLTGGEQYF
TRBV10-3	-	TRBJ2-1	CAISASGSVGNEQFF
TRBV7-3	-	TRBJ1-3	CASSSPSVGNTIYF
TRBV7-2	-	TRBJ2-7	CATTSQRGSYEQYF
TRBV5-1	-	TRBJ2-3	CASSRDGLTDTQYF
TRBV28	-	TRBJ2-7	CASSLGGVSYEQYF
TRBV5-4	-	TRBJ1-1	CASSLYGPNTEAFF
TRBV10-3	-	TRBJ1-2	CAISTGIKYGYTF
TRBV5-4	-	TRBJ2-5	CASSTAGAQETQYF
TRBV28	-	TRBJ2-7	CASSSRDRVTYEQYF
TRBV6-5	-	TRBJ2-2	CASSNGTAVGKLFF
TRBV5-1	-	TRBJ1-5	CASSKDRGNQPQHF
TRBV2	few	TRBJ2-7	CASNTRPGNEQYF
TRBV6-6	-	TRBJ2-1	CASSTGGNSYNEQFF
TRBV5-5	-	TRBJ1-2	CASSSPPYGYTF